This TCR beta chain was identified in a study of cytomegalovirus exposure and HLA in healthy donors. Study-wide points: The study put 160 or so TCR beta chains on its list as cytomegalovirus-associated. Immune exposure was documented only through CMV serostatus. An Asian-associated ancestry cluster reportedly showed fewer N-insertions than the approximately 690-donor mean in a later analysis.

Trimming pared 6 bases from V and 4 bases from J, leaving 12 bases between. CDR1 SNHLY and CDR2 FYNNEI come from the germline V gene. CDR3 length: 13 amino acids. PCR was performed using 60 Vbeta and 13 Jbeta primers. Per the original methods: Later reanalysis found approximately 80 million unique TCR beta chains, about 11 million of them shared. Profiling relied on immunoSEQ multiplex PCR, and the TCRdb table lists in-frame clones only, not all of them. The V and J calls and clone size were taken over from that table, and D and trimming were inferred from the DNA. The sample lists 50,000 to 55,000 clones; about 71% were seen once. Of note for this clone: The antigen remains unidentified.

The chain has TRBV2 and TRBJ1-2, with a tentative D call TRBD1 (5 bases). Sequenced sample: PBMCs. The clonotype comes from a woman in her fifties or sixties in good health and CMV-seropositive. The CDR3 protein is CASSQQVAYGYTF. The CDR3 DNA reads TGTGCCAGCAGCCAACAGGTTGCCTATGGCTACACCTTC. The full variable domain, with the rest looked up from reference TRBV2 and TRBJ1-2, is EPEVTQTPSHQVTQMGQEVILRCVPISNHLYFYWYRQILGQKVEFLVSFYNNEISEKSEIFDDQFSVERPDGSNFTLKIRSTKLEDSAMYFCASSQQVAYGYTFGSGTRLTVV.